Listed below are T cell receptor beta chains from one sample, sequenced in a study of blood T cell repertoires in COVID-19. The method was immunoSEQ multiplex PCR; TCRdb's version includes in-frame clones alone and lacks a portion of them. Of a few hundred thousand clones in the sample, roughly 89% were seen once. Material: peripheral blood. These TCRs come from a man aged 30 to 45 who had recovered from COVID-19. Each CDR3 is given without its conserved first and last residue. The size entry is marked missing in some rows and otherwise reads once, few, many or a size class.

V	J	size	CDR3
TRBV3-1/TRBV3-2	TRBJ2-2	.	ASSQPGQGANTGELF
TRBV27	TRBJ2-7	.	ASKTSSYEQY
TRBV6-5	TRBJ2-1	.	ASSYTRTSGGREQF
TRBV19	TRBJ2-1	.	ASNEGYNEQF
TRBV28	TRBJ2-7	.	ASRGQGQAFYEQY
TRBV4-3	TRBJ2-7	.	ASSQVGRSYEQY
TRBV9	TRBJ1-1	.	ASSLTNLFGQATEAF
TRBV19	TRBJ1-1	once	ASNLGAGQGYTEAF
TRBV3-1/TRBV3-2	TRBJ1-5	.	ASSHPGTNQPQH
TRBV5-4	TRBJ2-2	.	ASYQGGTGELF
TRBV19	TRBJ2-3	.	ASSTISGGSTDTQY
TRBV6-4	TRBJ1-2	.	ASSDSQGAGYGYT
TRBV7-5	TRBJ1-5	.	ASQGGRSQPQH
TRBV6-1	TRBJ2-3	once	ASSEIAGGRTDTQY
TRBV7-9	TRBJ1-1	few	ASSLGQGSPGAF
TRBV5-1	TRBJ1-5	few	ASSLGGGSQPQH
TRBV30	TRBJ1-2	.	AWSVGVLTGLGYT
TRBV7-6	TRBJ1-4	.	ASSAPGAKLF
TRBV5-1	TRBJ2-1	.	ASGPGGASSYNEQF
TRBV10-1	TRBJ1-3	few	ASSPSGLSGNTIY
TRBV5-4	TRBJ2-1	.	ASSARDRLNEQF
TRBV28	TRBJ2-2	.	ASSFTGRFYTGELF
TRBV15	TRBJ2-7	.	ATSSLLTGTGGYEQY
TRBV30	TRBJ2-7	.	AWSPGSGQGTYEQY
TRBV5-4	TRBJ1-1	.	ASRPFRDSWTEAF
TRBV6-5	TRBJ1-2	.	ASSYLGGNYGYT
TRBV14	TRBJ2-7	.	ASSQGPGTHEQY
TRBV2	TRBJ2-7	.	ASSEGAGGGEQY
TRBV5-1	TRBJ2-2	.	ASSSGLVFTGELF
TRBV2	TRBJ1-6	.	ASSEVRPRNSPLH
TRBV6-2/TRBV6-3	TRBJ2-1	.	ASSLGQGYNEQF
TRBV5-1	TRBJ1-2	.	ASSLSGIANYGYT
TRBV2	TRBJ1-2	.	ASSEGRGRGYGYT
TRBV6-5	TRBJ2-5	.	ASNSPGENQETQY
TRBV30	TRBJ2-7	.	AWSLLGGQGSHEQY
TRBV5-1	TRBJ2-5	.	ASRIIAGGPQETQY
TRBV13	TRBJ2-3	.	ASSLLAPPVDTQY
TRBV10-2	TRBJ2-6	few	ASSDYSSGANVLT
TRBV3-1/TRBV3-2	TRBJ1-2	.	ASSQGRLTGSYT
TRBV6-6	TRBJ2-7	.	ATKGSSYEQY
TRBV4-2	TRBJ1-1	.	ASSQDPDMNTEAF
TRBV5-1	TRBJ1-2	.	ASSFGEGGYGYT
TRBV5-6	TRBJ2-3	.	ASSFKSGGASTDTQY
TRBV28	TRBJ1-5	.	ASVGGLDNQPQH
TRBV5-4	TRBJ1-2	once	ASSLEGARTAYGYT